Included here is one TCR beta chain sequence, with context. This clonotype was detected only a few times. Its recognized antigen is unknown. Base qualities are missing; no much larger clone stands one base away. This sample stems from a study of T-cell memory formation after mild COVID-19 (dated by TCRdb to the early 2020s). Background for the entire study: Most TCR sequence clusters were specific to one of the two donors. T-cell clones expanding and contracting after mild COVID-19 in two donors were tracked by longitudinal TCRalpha and TCRbeta repertoire sequencing. The cohort was made up of two young adult volunteers, one female and one male, who were previously healthy.

General study outcomes and caveats: Some responding clones were detected in pre-infection memory, suggesting pre-existing cross-reactive memory T cells joined the SARS-CoV-2 response. Clones contracting from day 15 to 85 had balanced CD4/CD8 phenotypes, while a second wave expanding from day 15 to 37 was biased towards CD4+. SARS-CoV-2 specificity of the second-wave clones peaking on day 37 was not confirmed. Contracting CD4+ clones were found mainly in CM and EM memory subsets, while CD8+ clones were enriched in EMRA. The study covered only a couple of mild cases, and larger cohorts including severe cases with pre-infection samples were considered necessary.

Ficoll-Paque density gradient centrifugation was the method used to isolate PBMCs. Reads for this sample came from an Illumina NovaSeq 6000. cDNA libraries for TCRalpha and TCRbeta were prepared by 5'RACE using constant-segment primers, with sample barcodes and unique molecular identifiers added. Trizol reagent was used to extract RNA from every sample. Library amplification was performed in two PCR steps, and a second sample barcode and Illumina TruSeq adapters were introduced in the second step. The libraries were sequenced on an Illumina NovaSeq using 2 x 150 bp paired-end reads. As for how the authors treated the data: Demultiplexing of reads and collapsing into UMI-guided consensus sequences were performed with migec v1.2.7. Using mixcr v2.1.11, the UMI consensuses were aligned to TRA and TRB V and J templates and assembled into clonotypes. A clonotype was counted as expanded or contracted only when both edgeR and NoisET called the clonotype significant, with the noise models trained on biological replicates. edgeR calls used a false discovery rate-adjusted p below 0.01 and a log2 fold-change threshold of 1. As an exploratory analysis of dynamics, PCA with hierarchical clustering was applied to max-normalized trajectories of the 1000 most abundant clonotypes. Each responding clone was given a CD4 or CD8 phenotype based on the CD4+ and CD8+ repertoires, which had been sequenced separately. TCRdb reanalyzed the raw reads on its own, using fastp at Q25 for trimming and MiXCR for clone calling, and kept in-frame beta chains. Rows are unified per CDR3 protein, each entry keeping the most common DNA and genes. Here the V and J calls rest on TCRdb's processing, not on the authors' analysis. This sample comprises 540,000 or so distinct CDR3 sequences, just over 20% of them detected only once. Around an eighth of the sample comes from the top ten.

The receptor's source is an adult woman who had mild COVID-19 (a few samples of this study predate the infection). The sample titles of this study are shuffled in the database, so cell type and time point are left out; the donor was told from shared clones. The material sequenced was PBMCs or a T cell subset sorted from them (not recorded which).

The CDR3 has the sequence CASSTRTSGSGRETQYF. The DNA sequence is TGTGCCAGCAGTACCCGGACTAGCGGGAGTGGGCGAGAGACCCAGTACTTC. The rearrangement combines TRBV6-2 or TRBV6-3 with TRBJ2-5; 13 of the junction bases match TRBD2. CDR1 and CDR2 are read off the germline V gene as MNHEY and SVGEGT. Its CDR3 holds 17 amino acids, cysteine through phenylalanine. Just the 51-base CDR3 DNA is kept, in frame starting at base 1. Germline trimming amounts to 5 bases on V and 4 bases on J, with 10 as the count of junction bases outside the gene matches.